One and the same sample provided the 3 T cell receptor beta chains below, sequenced in a study of cytomegalovirus exposure and HLA in healthy donors. The study ran its PCR with 60 Vbeta and 13 Jbeta primers. Libraries were prepared by immunoSEQ multiplex PCR; TCRdb keeps only in-frame clonotypes and omits some of them. Seen here are 100,000 or so clones, approximately 63% observed once, and the top ten hold about 5.9%. Sequencing was performed on PBMCs. Receptor source: a woman under 40 in good health and CMV-seronegative.

This chain links TRBV18 with TRBJ1-6, with TRBD1 identical over 8 bases. The CDR3 is made up of 14 amino acids. Germline V gene lookup returns CDR1 KGHSH and CDR2 LQKENI. The ends lost 6 bases at V and 14 bases at J; junction bases unmatched: 12. The DNA of the CDR3 is TGTGCCAGCTCTCCCAACTGGACAGGGACAACCCTCCACTTT. This codes for CASSPNWTGTTLHF.

V gene TRBV10-2 combines with J gene TRBJ2-5; 15 bases are a match to TRBD2. Germline CDR1 reads WSHSY; CDR2 reads SAAADI. V lost 5 bases and J lost 4; bases outside the gene matches: 5. The CDR3 has 16 amino acids. The DNA for the CDR3 is TGCGCCAGCAGTCGGACTAGCGGGAGGGCCTTAGAGACCCAGTACTTC. Residues: CASSRTSGRALETQYF.

The chain recombines TRBV11-3 with TRBJ2-3, with D maybe TRBD2 (5 bases). Germline V gene sequence: CDR1 SGHNT, CDR2 YENEEA. V lost 1 base and J lost 2, with 7 bases in between. This CDR3 spans 14 amino acids. The DNA of the CDR3 is TGTGCCAGCAGCTTAGGCGGGTTCACAGATACGCAGTATTTT. It is translated as CASSLGGFTDTQYF.